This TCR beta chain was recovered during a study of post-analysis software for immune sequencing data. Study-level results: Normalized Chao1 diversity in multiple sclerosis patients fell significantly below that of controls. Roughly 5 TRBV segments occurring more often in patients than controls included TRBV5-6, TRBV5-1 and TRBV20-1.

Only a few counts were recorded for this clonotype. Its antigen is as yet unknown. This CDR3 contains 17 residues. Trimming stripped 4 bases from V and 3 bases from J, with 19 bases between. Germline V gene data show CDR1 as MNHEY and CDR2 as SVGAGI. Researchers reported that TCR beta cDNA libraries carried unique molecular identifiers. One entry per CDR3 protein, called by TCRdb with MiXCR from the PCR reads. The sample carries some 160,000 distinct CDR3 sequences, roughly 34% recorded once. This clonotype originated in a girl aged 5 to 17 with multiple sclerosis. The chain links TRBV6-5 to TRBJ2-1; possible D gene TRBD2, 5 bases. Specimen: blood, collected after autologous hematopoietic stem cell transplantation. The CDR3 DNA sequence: TGTGCCAGCAGTTCCGTAGGTCTAGCCTCCGGCTACAATGAGCAGTTCTTC. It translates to CASSSVGLASGYNEQFF.